The T cell receptor (beta chain) under discussion was sequenced for a study of shared clonotypes between healthy human individuals. The repertoire was sequenced with immunoSEQ multiplex PCR; TCRdb's copy has only in-frame clones and lacks some. The sample lists some 2.4 million clones, over 85% seen once, with around 0.4% in the top ten. This sequence originates from a young man in good health. Some clones in this sample may be carry-over from other donors' samples. Sequencing input: naive CD4+ T cells from PBMCs. Subset given: CD45RA+ positively selected.

DNA of the CDR3: TGTGCCAGCAGCTTGGGTGGAACCGCATACCCAAATGAGCAGTTCTTC. Protein product: CASSLGGTAYPNEQFF. V and J are TRBV7-2 and TRBJ2-1; no firm D call. The germline V gene encodes CDR1 SGHTA and CDR2 FQGNSA. This CDR3 has 16 residues. Trimming cost V 3 bases and J 7 bases, with 19 bases left between them.